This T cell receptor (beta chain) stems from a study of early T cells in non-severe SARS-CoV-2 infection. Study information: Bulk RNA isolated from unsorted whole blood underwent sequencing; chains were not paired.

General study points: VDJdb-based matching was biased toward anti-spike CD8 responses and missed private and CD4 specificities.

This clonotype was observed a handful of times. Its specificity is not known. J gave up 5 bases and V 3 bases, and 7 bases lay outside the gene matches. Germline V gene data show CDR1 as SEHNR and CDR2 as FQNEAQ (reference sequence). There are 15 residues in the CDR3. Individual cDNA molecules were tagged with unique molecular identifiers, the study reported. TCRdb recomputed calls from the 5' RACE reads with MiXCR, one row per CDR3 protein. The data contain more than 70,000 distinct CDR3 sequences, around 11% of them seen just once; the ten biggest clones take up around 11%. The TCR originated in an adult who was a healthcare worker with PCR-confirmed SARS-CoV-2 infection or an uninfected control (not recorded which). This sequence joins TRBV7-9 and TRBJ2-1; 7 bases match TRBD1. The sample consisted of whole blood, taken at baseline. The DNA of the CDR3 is TGTGCCAGCAGCTTTCTTAAGGGGGCGGACAATGAGCAGTTCTTC. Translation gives CASSFLKGADNEQFF.